The 24 T cell receptor beta chains below were found in one sample sequenced in a study of T cell repertoires in ileal Crohn's disease. TCRdb's table, derived via immunoSEQ multiplex PCR, lists solely in-frame clones and lacks some. The repertoire consists of 11,000 to 15,000 clones, with 65% to 85% occurring once and the leading ten covering approximately 6%. Specimen: ileal tissue. The receptors were gathered from an adult with Crohn's disease.

The chain carries TRBV5-1 and TRBJ1-1; 9 bases fit TRBD1. The CDR3 extends over 15 amino acids. V trimming: 4 bases; J trimming: 1 base; junction bases outside the gene matches: 5. Germline CDR1 reads SGHRS; CDR2 reads YFSETQ. CDR3 sequence reads: CASSRRTGENTEAFF. The CDR3, as DNA: TGCGCCAGCAGCCGAAGGACAGGGGAGAACACTGAAGCTTTCTTT. Complete variable domain (other parts from reference TRBV5-1 and TRBJ1-1): KAGVTQTPRYLIKTRGQQVTLSCSPISGHRSVSWYQQTPGQGLQFLFEYFSETQRNKGNFPGRFSGRQFSNSRSEMNVSTLELGDSALYLCASSRRTGENTEAFFGQGTRLTVV.

The J gene is TRBJ2-3, the V gene TRBV6-6; 7 bases are a match to TRBD2. Per germline, CDR1 MNHNY and CDR2 SVGAGI (reference sequence). This CDR3 region has 15 residues. The trim removed 10 bases at V and 2 bases at J, leaving 12 bases unmatched. DNA for the CDR3: TGTGCCAACTCCCAAGCGGGGACTAACACAGATACGCAGTATTTT. Translating gives CANSQAGTNTDTQYF.

This clone was observed once. The chain combines TRBV9 with TRBJ2-7; 8 nucleotides match TRBD1. The CDR3 length is 15 residues. Trimming at V came to 2 bases and at J to 3 bases, leaving 7 bases not matched to a gene. CDR1 SGDLS and CDR2 YYNGEE come from the germline V gene. This chain's CDR3 is CASSVATGVNYEQYF. The CDR3 nucleotides read TGTGCCAGCAGCGTCGCGACAGGGGTGAACTACGAGCAGTACTTC.

The rearrangement uses TRBV19 and TRBJ2-7; 7 bases are a match to TRBD1. J gave up 5 bases and V 4 bases, and 11 bases lay outside the gene matches. CDR3 length: 15 residues. The germline CDR1 and CDR2 sequences are LNHDA and SQIVND (reference sequence). The CDR3: CASSTDRDRGDEQYF. CDR3 sequence (DNA): TGTGCCAGTAGTACCGACCGGGACAGAGGGGACGAGCAGTACTTC.

J is TRBJ1-5 and V is TRBV28; no reliable D call. Between the trimmed V and J ends, which lost 6 bases and 0 bases, there was a span of 9 bases. The germline V gene encodes CDR1 MDHEN and CDR2 SYDVKM. The CDR3 loop spans 14 amino acids. CDR3 bases: TGTGCCAGCAGATCATCCTATAGCAATCAGCCCCAGCATTTT. As protein: CASRSSYSNQPQHF.

The V gene is TRBV1, the J gene TRBJ2-2; the table calls TRBD1, which could not be checked here. TRBV1 is annotated as a pseudogene. The CDR3 has 18 residues. The CDR3 protein is CTSSQFGGHPRLVGELFF. The CDR3 nucleotides read TGCACCAGCAGCCAATTTGGGGGACACCCGAGGTTGGTCGGGGAGCTGTTTTTT.

The chain employs TRBV18 and TRBJ2-2; no reliable D call. Trimming took off 3 bases at V and 3 bases at J, with 20 bases between the two ends. Germline V CDR1 and CDR2: KGHSH, LQKENI. The CDR3 runs to 18 residues. CDR3 nucleotides: TGTGCCAGCTCACCCTCGTACGAGACAAGACACTACACCGGGGAGCTGTTTTTT. This gives the protein CASSPSYETRHYTGELFF.

This chain links TRBV29-1 with TRBJ1-2; D is possibly TRBD1 (6 bases). Between the trimmed V and J ends, which lost 7 bases and 7 bases, there was a span of 13 bases. The CDR3 length is 11 residues. Germline lookup yields CDR1 SQVTM and CDR2 ANQGSEA. The DNA of the CDR3 is TGCAGCGATACAGGGTGGGGTGGCTACACCTTC. This sequence encodes CSDTGWGGYTF.

This sequence joins TRBV5-1 and TRBJ2-4, with 7 bases identical to TRBD1. The J segment lost 6 bases and the V segment lost 3 bases, leaving 12 bases of the junction unmatched. Germline CDR1 reads SGHRS; CDR2 reads YFSETQ. CDR3 length: 16 residues. The DNA for the CDR3 is TGCGCCAGCAGCTCGGAGATATGGGGACAGAGAAACATTCAGTACTTC. Its protein is CASSSEIWGQRNIQYF.

Remarks on this clone: Other DNA variants within this sample encode the same CDR3. The J gene is TRBJ2-7, the V gene TRBV10-1; 9 positions match TRBD2. The CDR3 is made up of 15 amino acids. The V segment lost 2 bases and the J segment 2 bases; nucleotides outside the gene matches: 4. CDR1 WNHNN and CDR2 SYGVQD come from the germline V gene (reference sequence). For the CDR3, the DNA is TGCGCCAGCAGTGAGGGCCTAGCGGGGCCCTACGAGCAGTACTTC. It yields the protein CASSEGLAGPYEQYF.

The V and J genes are TRBV27 and TRBJ1-2; TRBD1 is a possible D gene (5 bases). The CDR3 spans 17 residues. V lost 6 bases and J lost 8, with 28 bases in between. Per the germline V gene, CDR1 is MNHEY and CDR2 is SMNVEV (reference sequence). The CDR3 sequence is CASSRTATGGREKGYTF. DNA for the CDR3: TGTGCCAGCAGCCGAACTGCGACCGGGGGAAGGGAGAAAGGCTACACCTTC.

The chain uses TRBV5-4 and TRBJ1-3; 11 nucleotides line up with TRBD1. Per germline, CDR1 SGHNT and CDR2 YYREEE (reference sequence). The CDR3 spans 15 residues. J was trimmed by 6 bases and V by 4 bases; bases with no gene match: 6. CDR3 DNA sequence: TGTGCCAGCAGCGGCTGGACAGGGGGCGAAAACACCATATATTTT. Protein sequence: CASSGWTGGENTIYF.

The rearrangement joins TRBV15 to TRBJ1-2; D is undetermined. Deletions cut 1 base from V and 7 bases from J, with 13 bases between. The CDR3 length is 14 residues. Looked up from germline, CDR1 is LNHNV and CDR2 is YYDKDF (reference sequence). The CDR3 loop is CATSRGLGRTGYTF. As DNA, the CDR3 is TGTGCCACCAGCAGAGGGTTAGGGAGGACTGGCTACACCTTC.

The chain carries TRBV6-1 and TRBJ2-1; tentative D call: TRBD2 (5 bases). The CDR3 has 15 residues. V dropped 6 bases and J dropped 6 bases, with 18 bases sitting between them. Germline V gives CDR1 MNHNS, CDR2 SASEGT. The CDR3 region is CASRKGSSGFNEQFF. CDR3 nucleotides: TGTGCCAGCAGGAAGGGTTCGAGCGGATTCAATGAGCAGTTCTTC.

The chain links TRBV5-6 to TRBJ1-4; D unclear. V was pared by 3 bases and J by 4 bases, with 13 bases between. The CDR3 contains 15 residues. The V gene's germline CDR1 is SGHDT and CDR2 YYEEEE. DNA for the CDR3: TGTGCCAGCAGCTCCCGCCGGCGGTATAATGAAAAACTGTTTTTT. Protein product: CASSSRRRYNEKLFF.

This clone was detected once. The V gene is TRBV4-1, the J gene TRBJ2-1; 11 nucleotides line up with TRBD2. CDR1 is MGHRA and CDR2 is YSYEKL in the germline V gene. Unmatched junction bases numbered 4, after V lost 2 bases and J lost 7 bases. CDR3 length equals 15 residues. The DNA for the CDR3 is TGCGCCAGCAGCCAACCTAGCGGGGGGTTAAATGAGCAGTTCTTC. Translating gives CASSQPSGGLNEQFF.

The CDR3 here is CASSLLAGRYQETQYF. DNA for the CDR3: TGCGCCAGCAGCCTCCTAGCGGGAAGGTACCAAGAGACCCAGTACTTC. This sequence joins TRBV5-1 and TRBJ2-5; 9 bases fit TRBD2. The CDR3 has 16 amino acids. V shed 4 bases, J shed 0 bases, and the junction held 7 bases outside the gene matches. The V gene's germline CDR1 is SGHRS and CDR2 YFSETQ.

The chain links TRBV7-2 to TRBJ2-3; 11 positions match TRBD2. Trimming at V came to 3 bases and at J to 7 bases, leaving 6 bases not matched to a gene. CDR3 length equals 15 residues. CDR1 and CDR2 from the germline V gene are SGHTA and FQGNSA. This CDR3 is CASSFLAGGLNTQYF. The CDR3 DNA is TGTGCCAGCAGCTTTCTAGCGGGGGGATTGAATACGCAGTATTTT.

The chain combines TRBV10-2 with TRBJ2-5; TRBD1 aligns across 7 bases. Trimming took 4 bases from V and 5 from J; bases not matched to a gene: 7. Germline V gene lookup returns CDR1 WSHSY and CDR2 SAAADI. The CDR3 consists of 14 residues. CDR3 residues: CASSAYRGQETQYF. The CDR3 coding sequence is TGCGCCAGCAGTGCCTACAGGGGACAGGAGACCCAGTACTTC.

The rearrangement links TRBV7-2 to TRBJ1-4; the D is unclear. The germline V gene encodes CDR1 SGHTA and CDR2 FQGNSA. V dropped 1 base and J dropped 0 bases, with 15 bases sitting between them. The CDR3 covers 18 residues. The CDR3 DNA reads TGTGCCAGCAGCTTAGAGAACAGTTTCTATGCAACTAATGAAAAACTGTTTTTT. This sequence encodes CASSLENSFYATNEKLFF.

The chain couples TRBV10-2 to TRBJ1-2; tentatively, D is TRBD1 (6 bases). Between the trimmed V and J ends, which lost 6 bases and 4 bases, there was a span of 12 bases. The CDR3 sequence is 13 residues long. The germline V gene has CDR1 WSHSY and CDR2 SAAADI. CDR3 in amino acids: CASRKTGCYGYTF. CDR3 nucleotide sequence: TGCGCCAGCAGAAAAACAGGGTGCTATGGCTACACCTTC.

This clone was detected only a few times. The chain combines TRBV7-3 with TRBJ2-7, with D possibly matching TRBD2 (6 bases). Germline CDR1 and CDR2: SGHTA and FQGTGA. V was cut by 4 bases and J by 7 bases, with 17 bases left in between. This CDR3 is 14 amino acids long. CDR3 protein: CASSSSHGAGEQYF. The CDR3 coding sequence is TGTGCCAGCAGCTCCTCCCATGGGGCGGGGGAGCAGTACTTC.

This clone is a singleton in its sample. The chain uses TRBV15 and TRBJ1-1; no reliable D call. CDR1 and CDR2 from the germline V gene are LNHNV and YYDKDF (reference sequence). The CDR3 runs 15 residues. The V end lost 1 base, the J end lost 2 bases, and 11 bases lay between the germline ends. DNA of the CDR3: TGTGCCACCAGCAGAGCTCGCAGCGGTAACACTGAAGCTTTCTTT. As protein: CATSRARSGNTEAFF. The full variable domain, rest sourced from reference TRBV15 and TRBJ1-1, is DAMVIQNPRYQVTQFGKPVTLSCSQTLNHNVMYWYQQKSSQAPKLLFHYYDKDFNNEADTPDNFQSRRPNTSFCFLDIRSPGLGDTAMYLCATSRARSGNTEAFFGQGTRLTVV.

Only a few counts were recorded for this clone. Other DNA sequences in this sample translate to the same CDR3. The chain has TRBV19 and TRBJ1-2; the D gene is possibly TRBD1 (6 bases). The CDR3 totals 13 residues. Trimming cost V 5 bases and J 7 bases, with 14 bases left between them. CDR1 LNHDA and CDR2 SQIVND come from the germline V gene (reference sequence). The CDR3 DNA is TGTGCCAGTAGTCCATGGACAGTTTCTGGCTACACCTTC. This sequence encodes CASSPWTVSGYTF.